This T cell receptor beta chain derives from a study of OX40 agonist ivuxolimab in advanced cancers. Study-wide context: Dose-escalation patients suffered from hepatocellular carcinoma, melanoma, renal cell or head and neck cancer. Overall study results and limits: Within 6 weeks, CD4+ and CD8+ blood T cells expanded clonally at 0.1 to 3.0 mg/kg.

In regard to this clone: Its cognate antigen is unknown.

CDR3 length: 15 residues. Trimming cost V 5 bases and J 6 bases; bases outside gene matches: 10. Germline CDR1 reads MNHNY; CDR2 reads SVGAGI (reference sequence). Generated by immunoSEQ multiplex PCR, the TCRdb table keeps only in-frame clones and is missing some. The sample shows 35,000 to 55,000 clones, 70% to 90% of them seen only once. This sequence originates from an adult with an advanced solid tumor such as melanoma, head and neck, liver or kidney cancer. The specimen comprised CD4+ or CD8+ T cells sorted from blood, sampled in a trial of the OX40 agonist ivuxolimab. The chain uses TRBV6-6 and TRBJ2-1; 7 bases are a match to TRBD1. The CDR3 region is CASSLNRDSGNEQFF. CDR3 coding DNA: TGTGCCAGCAGTCTTAACCGGGACAGTGGCAATGAGCAGTTCTTC.